This T cell receptor (beta chain) stems from a study of blood T cells in healthy people across ages. Study-wide points: More naive CD4+ cells and higher diversity marked long-lived donors relative to aged donors.

A J-beta primer mix and a sample-barcoded 5' primer were used in a second PCR of about 7 to 12 cycles. TCRdb re-analysed the 5' RACE reads in MiXCR, keeping a single row per CDR3 protein. Of about 1.6 million distinct CDR3 sequences detected, around 35% appear once; the ten largest clones hold around 11%. In germline, CDR1 is MNHEY, CDR2 SMNVEV (reference sequence). The V and J ends lost 3 bases and 8 bases respectively, with 11 bases between them. The CDR3 covers 14 residues. Worth noting for this clonotype: Its antigen is unidentified.

This chain joins TRBV27 and TRBJ1-6; no definite D call. The clonotype comes from a woman younger than 45 in good health. The source material was blood. DNA of the CDR3: TGTGCCAGCAGTTTCAACGGACGGGATTCACCCCTCCACTTT. Translated, it gives CASSFNGRDSPLHF.